A single sample gave rise to the 24 T cell receptor beta chains below, sequenced in a study of T cells after yellow fever vaccination (dated by TCRdb to 2018 to 2020). The protocol used for the library was 5' RACE. Instrument used: Illumina HiSeq 2500. Using fastp at Q25 and MiXCR, TCRdb reprocessed the public reads and kept productive beta chains. CDR3 protein duplicates are merged, each entry listing the most common genes and DNA. The sample table records 500,000 to 650,000 distinct CDR3 sequences; over 9% of these occur just once. 15% of the sample rests with the top ten. Read against the paper, the sample's treatment or condition label means: live attenuated yellow fever vaccine strain. The specimen was PBMCs, collected on the day of the yellow fever booster vaccination. The receptors derive from a man younger than 40 who received the YFV17D yellow fever vaccine.

This chain connects TRBV3-1 to TRBJ2-2; weak D call: TRBD1 (6 bases). Germline values: CDR1 LGHDT, CDR2 YNNKEL (reference sequence). Trimming stripped 5 bases from V and 4 bases from J, with 14 bases between. The CDR3 consists of 15 residues. CDR3 in amino acids: CASSKGQIGTGELFF. The CDR3 nucleotides are TGTGCCAGCAGCAAAGGACAGATCGGCACCGGGGAGCTGTTTTTT.

The chain carries TRBV4-2 and TRBJ2-1; D is uncertain. CDR3 length: 15 amino acids. Germline V gene sequence: CDR1 LGHNA, CDR2 YNFKEQ. The V end was cut by 4 bases, the J end by 5 bases, with 15 bases between. CDR3 residues: CASSRDRSPDNEQFF. The CDR3 DNA reads as TGTGCCAGCAGCCGGGATCGCTCACCCGACAATGAGCAGTTCTTC.

In its sample, this clonotype was seen many times. This chain uses TRBV6-2 or TRBV6-3 with TRBJ2-7; D is uncertain. V lost 6 bases and J lost 4, with 13 bases in between. In germline, CDR1 is MNHEY, CDR2 SVGEGT. The CDR3 has 13 amino acids. CDR3 sequence reads: CASSSRAAYEQYF. DNA for the CDR3: TGTGCCAGCAGCTCCCGGGCGGCATACGAGCAGTACTTC.

This clonotype was observed a few times. J is TRBJ2-6 and V is TRBV5-1; tentative D call: TRBD1 (5 bases). There are 16 residues in the CDR3. The ends were cut back, 0 bases at V and 4 bases at J, with 11 bases in the middle. Germline V gene data show CDR1 as SGHRS and CDR2 as YFSETQ. The CDR3, as DNA: TGCGCCAGCAGCTTGGGGGTAGGGGCCGGGGCCAACGTCCTGACTTTC. Amino acid sequence: CASSLGVGAGANVLTF.

The table lists this clonotype with a few counts. The rearrangement joins TRBV7-2 to TRBJ2-3, with 13 nucleotides matching TRBD2. Trimming at V came to 3 bases and at J to 6 bases, leaving 6 bases not matched to a gene. This CDR3 comprises 16 residues. From germline, CDR1 is SGHTA and CDR2 FQGNSA. This chain's CDR3 is CASSLVGLAGADTQYF. DNA for the CDR3: TGTGCCAGCAGCTTGGTAGGACTAGCGGGAGCGGATACGCAGTATTTT.

This clonotype was picked up a small number of times. The V gene is TRBV7-2, the J gene TRBJ2-2; no clear D. This CDR3 is 14 amino acids long. Germline values: CDR1 SGHTA, CDR2 FQGNSA. V lost 1 base, J lost 6 bases, and 9 bases lay in between. The DNA of the CDR3 is TGTGCCAGCAGCTTAGGAGGTTCCTCCGGGGAGCTGTTTTTT. It encodes CASSLGGSSGELFF.

The chain combines TRBV9 with TRBJ2-5; 9 bases are shared with TRBD1. The CDR3 has 15 amino acids. The germline V gene has CDR1 SGDLS and CDR2 YYNGEE. With V trimmed by 3 bases and J by 4 bases, 7 bases remained unmatched. This CDR3 reads CASSGFPTGGETQYF. CDR3 coding DNA: TGTGCCAGCAGCGGATTCCCGACAGGGGGAGAGACCCAGTACTTC.

This chain uses TRBV5-1 with TRBJ1-3; possibly TRBD1 for D (5 bases). The CDR3 sequence is 14 residues long. Germline assignment: CDR1 SGHRS and CDR2 YFSETQ. V lost 5 bases to trimming and J lost 2 bases, with 11 bases between them. The CDR3 is CASSTGEPGNTIYF. As DNA, the CDR3 is TGCGCCAGCAGTACGGGGGAACCTGGAAACACCATATATTTT.

This chain links TRBV12-3 or TRBV12-4 with TRBJ2-5; unclear D gene. The CDR3 has 15 amino acids. Trimming left V 3 bases short and J 1 base short, with 12 bases between. CDR3 in amino acids: CASSFRAVGQETQYF. CDR3 nucleotides: TGTGCCAGCAGTTTCCGCGCAGTGGGCCAAGAGACCCAGTACTTC.

This chain links TRBV7-8 with TRBJ2-1; weak D call: TRBD1 (6 bases). The CDR3 consists of 15 residues. Trimming left V 1 base short and J 2 bases short, with 9 bases between. Germline CDR1 and CDR2: SGHVS and FQNEAQ. The DNA of the CDR3 is TGTGCCAGCAGCTTAGGGACAGTAACCTACAATGAGCAGTTCTTC. Amino acid sequence: CASSLGTVTYNEQFF.

This chain links TRBV28 with TRBJ2-7; TRBD2 matches 13 bases. Germline trimming cut 6 bases from V and 6 bases from J; bases unmatched to any gene: 8. Germline assignment: CDR1 MDHEN and CDR2 SYDVKM. The CDR3 has 15 residues. Here the CDR3 DNA reads TGTGCCAGCAGGACACTAGCGGGAGGGCCTCGCGAGCAGTACTTC. As protein: CASRTLAGGPREQYF. Drawing the rest from reference TRBV28 and TRBJ2-7, the complete variable domain is DVKVTQSSRYLVKRTGEKVFLECVQDMDHENMFWYRQDPGLGLRLIYFSYDVKMKEKGDIPEGYSVSREKKERFSLILESASTNQTSMYLCASRTLAGGPREQYFGPGTRLTVT.

This clonotype has only a few counts. The chain couples TRBV5-5 to TRBJ2-2; D gene uncertain. From germline, CDR1 is SGHKS and CDR2 YYEKEE (reference sequence). This CDR3 region has 13 residues. Trimming removed 4 bases from V and 4 bases from J, with 8 bases in between. Here the CDR3 reads CASSPQPTGELFF. CDR3 DNA: TGTGCCAGCAGCCCTCAACCCACCGGGGAGCTGTTTTTT.

This clonotype was detected only a few times. The chain couples TRBV6-5 to TRBJ2-3, with 7 bases matching TRBD1. The CDR3 is made up of 16 amino acids. Trimming removed 0 bases from V and 2 bases from J; junction bases left unmatched: 5. Germline CDR1 reads MNHEY; CDR2 reads SVGAGI. CDR3 in DNA: TGTGCCAGCAGTTACTCGACAGGGTGGGTCACAGATACGCAGTATTTT. Protein sequence: CASSYSTGWVTDTQYF.

The chain joins TRBV11-2 to TRBJ2-5; TRBD2 matches 15 bases. V lost 5 bases and J lost 4; bases outside the gene matches: 11. The V gene's germline CDR1 is SGHAT and CDR2 FQNNGV. There are 18 residues in the CDR3. The CDR3 region has the DNA TGTGCCAGCAGCCCGACCGGACTAGCGGGAGGGTGGATAGAGACCCAGTACTTC. Translated, it gives CASSPTGLAGGWIETQYF.

This clonotype was seen a handful of times. The chain employs TRBV7-3 and TRBJ2-5; tentative D call: TRBD2 (6 bases). V was shortened by 3 bases and J by 3 bases, with 8 bases between the two germline ends. Germline lookup yields CDR1 SGHTA and CDR2 FQGTGA. The CDR3 is made up of 13 amino acids. The CDR3 is CASSLEREETQYF. The CDR3 nucleotides are TGTGCCAGCAGCTTGGAGCGGGAAGAGACCCAGTACTTC.

This rearrangement joins TRBV11-1 to TRBJ2-5; 11 nucleotides line up with TRBD2. This CDR3 region has 18 residues. From germline, CDR1 is SGHAT and CDR2 FQDESV (reference sequence). V lost 4 bases, J lost 3 bases, and 13 bases stayed unmatched. CDR3 residues: CASSSPRGGGLAEETQYF. The CDR3 nucleotides are TGTGCCAGCAGCTCACCCAGGGGGGGGGGACTAGCGGAAGAGACCCAGTACTTC.

This clonotype was found a few times. The chain recombines TRBV20-1 with TRBJ1-3; unclear D gene. Germline V gene data show CDR1 as DFQATT and CDR2 as SNEGSKA (reference sequence). CDR3 length: 11 residues. CDR3 sequence (DNA): TGCAGCGGCCGGGTTGGAAACACCATATATTTT. It yields the protein CSGRVGNTIYF.

The rearrangement links TRBV5-1 to TRBJ2-5; D is possibly TRBD1 (6 bases). The CDR3 length is 14 residues. Germline lookup yields CDR1 SGHRS and CDR2 YFSETQ. The V end lost 2 bases, the J end lost 2 bases, and 10 bases lay between the germline ends. CDR3 sequence: CASSFMGAQETQYF. In DNA form, the CDR3 reads TGCGCCAGCAGCTTTATGGGGGCTCAAGAGACCCAGTACTTC. Variable domain in full (rest from reference TRBV5-1 and TRBJ2-5): KAGVTQTPRYLIKTRGQQVTLSCSPISGHRSVSWYQQTPGQGLQFLFEYFSETQRNKGNFPGRFSGRQFSNSRSEMNVSTLELGDSALYLCASSFMGAQETQYFGPGTRLLVL.

This chain's CDR3 is CSAFPDRGGNQPQHF. The CDR3 DNA is TGCAGTGCTTTCCCAGACAGGGGGGGCAATCAGCCCCAGCATTTT. The genes are TRBV20-1 and TRBJ1-5; 9 bases align to TRBD1. V shed 5 bases and J 2 bases; nucleotides not matched to a gene: 7. Germline lookup yields CDR1 DFQATT and CDR2 SNEGSKA (reference sequence). This CDR3 region has 15 residues.

This clonotype appeared a few times. Just one base apart from a much larger clone, this may be a read error. This chain connects TRBV20-1 to TRBJ2-7; TRBD1 agrees at 7 bases. This CDR3 region has 13 residues. Germline V gene sequence: CDR1 DFQATT, CDR2 SNEGSKA (reference sequence). The V segment lost 3 bases and the J segment 0 bases; nucleotides outside the gene matches: 2. The CDR3 DNA is TGCAGTGCTAGTAGGGACAGCTCCTACGAGCAGTACTTC. Its protein product is CSASRDSSYEQYF.

The chain links TRBV19 to TRBJ2-5, with D possibly matching TRBD1 (6 bases). Germline V gene data show CDR1 as LNHDA and CDR2 as SQIVND (reference sequence). Trimming took 5 bases from V and 0 from J, leaving 10 bases between them. This CDR3 comprises 14 residues. Here the CDR3 DNA reads TGTGCCAGTAGTGCCCGGGACAACCAAGAGACCCAGTACTTC. Translating it yields CASSARDNQETQYF.

This clonotype was found a few times. The gene calls are TRBV4-3 and TRBJ2-1; 9 bases fit TRBD2. The germline V gene has CDR1 LGHNA and CDR2 YSLEER. The CDR3 totals 19 residues. J was trimmed by 0 bases and V by 0 bases; bases with no gene match: 9. CDR3 in amino acids: CASSQEWEAGGYSYNEQFF. CDR3 bases: TGCGCCAGCAGCCAAGAGTGGGAAGCGGGAGGTTACTCCTACAATGAGCAGTTCTTC.

A few counts support this clonotype. This chain joins TRBV15 and TRBJ2-5, with 12 nucleotides matching TRBD1. The trim removed 0 bases at V and 5 bases at J, leaving 4 bases unmatched. Germline lookup yields CDR1 LNHNV and CDR2 YYDKDF (reference sequence). The CDR3 sequence is 16 residues long. The CDR3 sequence: CATSRDWDRGLETQYF. The CDR3 DNA reads TGTGCCACCAGCAGAGATTGGGACAGGGGGCTGGAGACCCAGTACTTC.

The sample holds a few counts of this clonotype. This chain joins TRBV7-3 and TRBJ2-1, with D possibly TRBD2 on 6 matching bases. V lost 5 bases and J 9 bases, leaving 17 bases between the germline ends. The CDR3 is 14 amino acids. Per the germline V gene, CDR1 is SGHTA and CDR2 is FQGTGA. CDR3 bases: TGTGCCAGCAGCAAGGATCCGGGAGTTTTTGAGCAGTTCTTC. Encoded protein: CASSKDPGVFEQFF.